This T cell receptor (beta chain) appears in the sequencing data of a study of cytomegalovirus exposure and HLA in healthy donors. Study details: In an early release, HLA-typed donors contributed 77 million or so unique TCR sequences. Study results and limitations: For most subjects, TCR beta sequences were reported to predict HLA-A and HLA-B alleles with accuracy.

On this clone itself: Its antigen is unknown.

PCR involved 60 Vbeta and 13 Jbeta primers. The repertoire was sequenced with immunoSEQ multiplex PCR; TCRdb's copy has only in-frame clones and lacks some. The sample lists about 110,000 clones; more than 60% were seen once. This CDR3 spans 14 amino acids. V gave up 2 bases and J gave up 3 bases, with 10 bases separating them. The germline CDR1 and CDR2 sequences are ENHRY and SYGVKD. The clonotype originates from a man in his forties in good health and CMV-seronegative. The chain has TRBV10-3 and TRBJ1-2; D call uncertain. Sequenced input: PBMCs. CDR3 nucleotide sequence: TGTGCCATCAGTGAGCGGGGTGGTCACTATGGCTACACCTTC. Translating gives CAISERGGHYGYTF.